Listed here are 24 T cell receptor beta chains from one sample, sequenced in a study of OX40 agonist ivuxolimab in advanced cancers. Sequenced by immunoSEQ multiplex PCR; TCRdb stores in-frame clones only, minus some. This table holds over 40,000 clones, approximately 84% found once. The sample consisted of CD4+ or CD8+ T cells sorted from blood, taken in a trial of the OX40 agonist ivuxolimab. All receptors derive from an adult with an advanced solid tumor such as melanoma, head and neck, liver or kidney cancer.

This clone was observed once. The gene calls are TRBV5-5 and TRBJ2-7; D tentatively fits TRBD1 or TRBD2 (5 bases each). This CDR3 is built from 15 residues. The germline V and J ends were trimmed by 3 bases and 6 bases, with 19 bases remaining between them. In germline, CDR1 is SGHKS, CDR2 YYEKEE (reference sequence). This chain's CDR3 is CASSSVPGPGAEQYF. In nucleotides, the CDR3 is TGTGCCAGCAGCTCCGTCCCGGGACCTGGGGCCGAGCAGTACTTC.

Comments on this clone: A junction end diverges from the germline sequence, so it may reflect a read error. CDR3 DNA: TGCGCCAGCAGCCCCATACTAGCGGGAGGGCCTCAGCTCTTC. Translated, it gives CASSPILAGGPQLF. The V and J genes are TRBV5-1 and TRBJ2-1, with TRBD2 matching 13 bases. The CDR3 is made up of 14 amino acids. Germline values: CDR1 SGHRS, CDR2 YFSETQ.

This clone occurred once. The rearrangement links TRBV10-2 to TRBJ2-1; 8 bases agree with TRBD1. The J segment lost 4 bases and the V segment lost 6 bases, leaving 8 bases of the junction unmatched. Germline values: CDR1 WSHSY, CDR2 SAAADI. This CDR3 has 15 amino acids. The DNA for the CDR3 is TGCGCCAGCAGAGACGGGACAGGTCTGTACAATGAGCAGTTCTTC. This gives the protein CASRDGTGLYNEQFF.

The gene calls are TRBV7-8 and TRBJ2-2; D is possibly TRBD1 (5 bases). Germline values: CDR1 SGHVS, CDR2 FQNEAQ. The V and J ends lost 5 bases and 6 bases respectively, with 7 bases between them. The length of the CDR3 is 12 residues. CDR3: CASSTGAGELFF. The CDR3 region has the DNA TGTGCCAGCAGCACAGGCGCCGGGGAGCTGTTTTTT.

This chain uses TRBV7-2 with TRBJ2-1, with 16 positions matching TRBD2. Germline CDR1 reads SGHTA; CDR2 reads FQGNSA. The V and J ends lost 2 bases and 4 bases, in that order; junction bases with no gene match: 5. This CDR3 has 18 amino acids. CDR3 DNA: TGTGCCAGCAGCTTATCCGGGACTAGCGGGAGGGCGTACAATGAGCAGTTCTTC. This gives the protein CASSLSGTSGRAYNEQFF.

This sequence joins TRBV6-1 and TRBJ2-7, with D possibly TRBD2 on 6 matching bases. The CDR3 sequence is 15 residues long. With 1 base removed from V and 4 bases from J, the gap between germline ends came to 14 bases. Germline V CDR1 and CDR2: MNHNS, SASEGT. The CDR3 is CASSEGGGDLYEQYF. The DNA of the CDR3 is TGTGCCAGCAGTGAAGGAGGAGGGGACCTATACGAGCAGTACTTC.

The chain employs TRBV7-9 and TRBJ2-3; D is ambiguous. V lost 1 base and J lost 0, with 11 bases in between. The length of the CDR3 is 16 residues. Germline-derived CDR1 and CDR2 are SEHNR and FQNEAQ (reference sequence). The CDR3 protein is CASSLDPYSSTDTQYF. The CDR3 coding sequence is TGTGCCAGCAGCTTAGACCCTTATTCTAGCACAGATACGCAGTATTTT.

The chain couples TRBV4-3 to TRBJ2-1; TRBD2 agrees at 11 bases. Germline CDR1 reads LGHNA; CDR2 reads YSLEER. The CDR3 loop spans 15 amino acids. V dropped 4 bases and J dropped 4; count of bases not matched to a gene: 3. The CDR3 spells CASSPGLAVYNEQFF. CDR3 bases: TGCGCCAGCAGCCCGGGACTAGCGGTTTACAATGAGCAGTTCTTC.

The CDR3 reads CATSRSPLAVGDEQYF. The CDR3 DNA sequence: TGTGCCACCAGCAGATCGCCACTAGCGGTGGGGGACGAGCAGTACTTC. The chain combines TRBV15 with TRBJ2-7, with 8 bases identical to TRBD2. Germline CDR1 reads LNHNV; CDR2 reads YYDKDF (reference sequence). With V trimmed by 2 bases and J by 5 bases, 11 bases remained unmatched. The CDR3 consists of 16 residues.

The J gene is TRBJ2-1, the V gene TRBV7-9, with D possibly TRBD2 on 6 matching bases. The CDR3 has 12 amino acids. Trimming took 8 bases from V and 8 from J, leaving 13 bases between them. Germline CDR1 SEHNR, CDR2 FQNEAQ (reference sequence). CDR3 nucleotide sequence: TGTGCCAGCGAGCGGGCGGGGTATGAGCAGTTCTTC. It encodes CASERAGYEQFF.

In regard to this clone: Other DNA variants within this sample encode the same CDR3. The chain employs TRBV11-2 and TRBJ2-1, with unresolved D. V was pared by 5 bases and J by 7 bases, with 15 bases between. Germline loops: CDR1 SGHAT, CDR2 FQNNGV. The CDR3 has 14 residues. The CDR3 loop is CASSPPLPLNEQFF. Here the CDR3 DNA reads TGTGCCAGCAGCCCCCCCCTCCCCTTAAATGAGCAGTTCTTC.

The gene calls are TRBV5-1 and TRBJ2-3; TRBD2 agrees at 10 bases. This CDR3 is 13 amino acids long. V trimming: 5 bases; J trimming: 6 bases; junction bases outside the gene matches: 3. Germline CDR1 and CDR2: SGHRS and YFSETQ. The CDR3 nucleotides are TGCGCCAGCAGAAGGACTAGCGGTGATACGCAGTATTTT. As protein: CASRRTSGDTQYF.

The chain uses TRBV11-2 and TRBJ1-6; D is uncertain. CDR1 and CDR2 from the germline V gene are SGHAT and FQNNGV. The CDR3 sequence is 13 residues long. Trimming pared 5 bases from V and 9 bases from J, leaving 11 bases between. CDR3 amino acids: CASSTDTGSPLHF. CDR3 coding DNA: TGTGCCAGCAGCACTGATACCGGTTCACCCCTCCACTTT.

The rearrangement uses TRBV10-1 and TRBJ1-5, with D possibly matching TRBD1 (6 bases). CDR3 length equals 16 residues. From germline, CDR1 is WNHNN and CDR2 SYGVQD (reference sequence). V lost 4 bases and J lost 3, with 16 bases in between. The CDR3 sequence is CASSGPGHRFNQPQHF. CDR3 coding DNA: TGCGCCAGCAGTGGGCCGGGACACCGGTTCAATCAGCCCCAGCATTTT.

In its sample, this clone was seen once. The rearrangement uses TRBV21-1 and TRBJ1-1; the DNA was not compared with TRBD1, the D call given in the table. TRBV21-1 is annotated as a pseudogene. This CDR3 spans 16 amino acids. The CDR3 is CASSKPLTGGDTEAFF. Here the CDR3 DNA reads TGTGCCAGCAGCAAGCCGCTAACAGGGGGGGACACTGAAGCTTTCTTT.

This sequence joins TRBV6-6 and TRBJ1-1; no clear D. Germline CDR1 reads MNHNY; CDR2 reads SVGAGI (reference sequence). This CDR3 contains 13 residues. Deletions cut 4 bases from V and 1 base from J, with 7 bases between. CDR3 in amino acids: CASSWRSNTEAFF. In DNA form, the CDR3 reads TGTGCCAGCAGTTGGAGGTCGAACACTGAAGCTTTCTTT.

J is TRBJ2-2 and V is TRBV7-7; 8 bases align to TRBD2. The CDR3 has 16 amino acids. V was clipped by 3 bases and J by 2 bases; unmatched bases: 5. CDR1 and CDR2 (germline): SSHAT, FNYEAQ (reference sequence). CDR3 sequence (DNA): TGTGCCAGCAGCTTGATGACTAGCGTAAACACCGGGGAGCTGTTTTTT. Residues: CASSLMTSVNTGELFF. The variable domain in full, completed from reference TRBV7-7 and TRBJ2-2, reads GAGVSQSPRYKVTKRGQDVTLRCDPISSHATLYWYQQALGQGPEFLTYFNYEAQPDKSGLPSDRFSAERPEGSISTLTIQRTEQRDSAMYRCASSLMTSVNTGELFFGEGSRLTVL.

V is TRBV27 and J is TRBJ2-7; 7 bases map to TRBD2. The V segment lost 5 bases and the J segment 0 bases; nucleotides outside the gene matches: 7. This CDR3 is built from 15 residues. Germline loops: CDR1 MNHEY, CDR2 SMNVEV (reference sequence). DNA for the CDR3: TGTGCCAGCAGTCCGACCGGGACTATCTCCTACGAGCAGTACTTC. As protein: CASSPTGTISYEQYF.

This clone was seen more than once but under ten times. The chain is built from TRBV28 and TRBJ2-1, with D possibly TRBD2 on 6 matching bases. Trimming stripped 0 bases from V and 4 bases from J, with 19 bases between. The germline V gene encodes CDR1 MDHEN and CDR2 SYDVKM. This CDR3 has 18 residues. CDR3 loop: CASSLWDPGEEGYNEQFF. Written as DNA, the CDR3 is TGTGCCAGCAGTTTATGGGATCCTGGGGAGGAGGGGTACAATGAGCAGTTCTTC.

This clone has a single count. The chain has TRBV7-2 and TRBJ2-2, with 7 nucleotides matching TRBD2. Germline V gene lookup returns CDR1 SGHTA and CDR2 FQGNSA. CDR3 length: 15 residues. Trimming cost V 3 bases and J 5 bases; bases outside gene matches: 6. CDR3 coding DNA: TGTGCCAGCAGCTTTTCGGGGGGAGGAACCGGGGAGCTGTTTTTT. Encoded protein: CASSFSGGGTGELFF.

This clone appeared a few times. The V and J genes are TRBV18 and TRBJ1-5; the match to TRBD1 covers 7 bases. The germline CDR1 and CDR2 sequences are KGHSH and LQKENI. J was trimmed by 4 bases and V by 6 bases; bases with no gene match: 6. This CDR3 has 14 residues. DNA for the CDR3: TGTGCCAGCTCTTCGGGACAGCTTAATCAGCCCCAGCATTTT. It encodes CASSSGQLNQPQHF. Full variable domain (missing parts from reference TRBV18 and TRBJ1-5): NAGVMQNPRHLVRRRGQEARLRCSPMKGHSHVYWYRQLPEEGLKFMVYLQKENIIDESGMPKERFSAEFPKEGPSILRIQQVVRGDSAAYFCASSSGQLNQPQHFGDGTRLSIL.

This clone occurred once. The chain carries TRBV4-1 and TRBJ2-2, with D possibly matching TRBD1 (6 bases). Between the trimmed V and J ends, which lost 1 base and 5 bases, there was a span of 14 bases. CDR1 MGHRA and CDR2 YSYEKL come from the germline V gene. CDR3 length: 16 residues. The CDR3 protein is CASSQVGQGKTGELFF. The CDR3 DNA is TGCGCCAGCAGCCAAGTGGGTCAGGGGAAAACCGGGGAGCTGTTTTTT.

The V call is TRBV11-3, the J call TRBJ2-2, with D hard to call. CDR3 length equals 14 residues. Between the trimmed V and J ends, which lost 0 bases and 7 bases, there was a span of 9 bases. CDR1 and CDR2 (germline): SGHNT, YENEEA. The CDR3 region has the DNA TGTGCCAGCAGCTTAGAACCCCAGATCGGGGAGCTGTTTTTT. It codes for CASSLEPQIGELFF.

The V and J genes are TRBV19 and TRBJ2-1, with D perhaps matching TRBD2 (6 bases). The CDR3 contains 16 residues. V was trimmed by 0 bases and J by 4 bases, leaving 13 bases between them. Germline lookup yields CDR1 LNHDA and CDR2 SQIVND (reference sequence). DNA of the CDR3: TGTGCCAGTAGTATAGATCAGGGACTTAAATACAATGAGCAGTTCTTC. Translation gives CASSIDQGLKYNEQFF.